This T cell receptor beta chain was obtained from a study of T cell responses to AZD1222 COVID-19 vaccine. Assay used: immunoSEQ multiplex PCR; TCRdb lists only in-frame clones, some missing. This sample yields 200,000 to 250,000 clones, of which about 93% are seen a single time; more than 0.8% belongs to the top ten. Germline V gene sequence: CDR1 SQVTM, CDR2 ANQGSEA. With V trimmed by 4 bases and J by 6 bases, 5 bases remained unmatched. The CDR3 is 13 residues long. V and J are TRBV29-1 and TRBJ2-7, with 11 bases identical to TRBD2. The material sequenced was peripheral blood, taken on day 0 of MenACWY control vaccination. This receptor was obtained from an adult in good health. The chain's CDR3 is CSVVSGGVLEQYF. The CDR3 DNA sequence: TGCAGCGTTGTTAGCGGGGGGGTACTCGAGCAGTACTTC.